This T cell receptor (beta chain) stems from a study of cytomegalovirus exposure and HLA in healthy donors. Primers for the PCR totalled 60 Vbeta and 13 Jbeta. Profiled with immunoSEQ multiplex PCR; TCRdb holds only in-frame clones, not every one. This table holds roughly 130,000 clones, around four fifths found once. The V gene's germline CDR1 is SEHNR and CDR2 FQNEAQ (reference sequence). Trimming cost V 10 bases and J 7 bases; bases outside gene matches: 13. The CDR3 contains 14 residues. Those who donated were healthy bone marrow donors. The sequenced material came from PBMCs. The TCR sequence derives from a human donor in good health. The V and J genes are TRBV7-9 and TRBJ2-5; 9 bases agree with TRBD2. The DNA of the CDR3 is TGTGCCACCTTAGGGACTAGCCCGGGCGGGACCCAGTACTTC. Its protein is CATLGTSPGGTQYF. The full variable domain, completed using reference TRBV7-9 and TRBJ2-5, is DTGVSQNPRHKITKRGQNVTFRCDPISEHNRLYWYRQTLGQGPEFLTYFQNEAQLEKSRLLSDRFSAERPKGSFSTLEIQRTEQGDSAMYLCATLGTSPGGTQYFGPGTRLLVL.